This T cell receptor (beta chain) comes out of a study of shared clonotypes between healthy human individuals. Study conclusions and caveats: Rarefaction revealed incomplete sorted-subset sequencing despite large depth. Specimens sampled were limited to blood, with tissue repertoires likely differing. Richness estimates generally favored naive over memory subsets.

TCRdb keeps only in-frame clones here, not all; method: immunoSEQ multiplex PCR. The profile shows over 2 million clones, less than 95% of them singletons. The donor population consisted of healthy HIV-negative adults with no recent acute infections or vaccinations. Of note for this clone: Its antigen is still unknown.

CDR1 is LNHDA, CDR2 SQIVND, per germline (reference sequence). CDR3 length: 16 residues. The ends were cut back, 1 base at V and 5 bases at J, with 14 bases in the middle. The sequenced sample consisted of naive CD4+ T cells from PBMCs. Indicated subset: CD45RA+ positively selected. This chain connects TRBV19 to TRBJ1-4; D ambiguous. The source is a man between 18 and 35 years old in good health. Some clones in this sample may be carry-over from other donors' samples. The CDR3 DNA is TGTGCCAGTAGTATAGTGGGTACGACGGACAATGAAAAACTGTTTTTT. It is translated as CASSIVGTTDNEKLFF.